This T cell receptor beta chain was documented in a study of shared clonotypes between healthy human individuals. The CDR3 contains 17 residues. V lost 3 bases and J lost 0; bases outside the gene matches: 8. Germline V lookup: CDR1 SGHKS, CDR2 YYEKEE (reference sequence). Each unsorted sample relied on some 90 million PBMCs as its source of genomic DNA. Running of the assay took place at deep level. This table comes from immunoSEQ multiplex PCR, and its TCRdb copy is limited to in-frame clones, with some not included. Of approximately 440,000 clones in the sample, 60% to 80% are singletons; the top ten hold more than 10%.

Sequenced input: PBMCs. The sequence was collected from a middle-aged woman in good health. Some clones in this sample may be carry-over from other donors' samples. This chain connects TRBV5-5 to TRBJ2-7; 11 nucleotides match TRBD2. CDR3 nucleotides: TGTGCCAGCAGCTCACTCCTCGGACTAGCGGGCTCCTACGAGCAGTACTTC. Amino acids: CASSSLLGLAGSYEQYF.